What follows are 25 T cell receptor beta chains derived from one specimen sequenced in a study of cytomegalovirus exposure and HLA in healthy donors. PCR was performed using 60 Vbeta and 13 Jbeta primers. Only in-frame clones appear in the TCRdb table, and some are missing; sequencing was by immunoSEQ multiplex PCR. The data show approximately 150,000 clones, with 70% to 80% seen just once and more than 3.5% held by the top ten. The sample consisted of PBMCs. The receptors shown here come from a man aged 30 to 45 in good health and CMV-seropositive.

V usage is TRBV5-1 and J usage is TRBJ2-7; 7 bases are shared with TRBD2. The trim removed 4 bases at V and 5 bases at J, leaving 6 bases unmatched. CDR1 and CDR2 (germline): SGHRS, YFSETQ. The CDR3 loop spans 13 amino acids. The CDR3 loop reads CASSLGREDEQYF. CDR3 nucleotides: TGCGCCAGCAGCCTTGGGAGGGAAGACGAGCAGTACTTC.

The chain is built from TRBV6-5 and TRBJ2-1; 10 bases are shared with TRBD1. The junction had 6 bases not matched to a gene; V was cut back by 0 bases and J by 7 bases. This CDR3 is 16 amino acids long. Germline-derived CDR1 and CDR2 are MNHEY and SVGAGI. This CDR3 is CASSYSGTGVWNEQFF. For the CDR3, the DNA is TGTGCCAGCAGTTACTCCGGGACAGGGGTATGGAATGAGCAGTTCTTC.

This clone was seen a single time. This chain uses TRBV5-4 with TRBJ1-2; D gene unclear. This CDR3 has 14 residues. Trimming pared 3 bases from V and 4 bases from J, leaving 13 bases between. Germline-derived CDR1 and CDR2 are SGHNT and YYREEE (reference sequence). CDR3: CASSSPTTLYGYTF. CDR3 sequence (DNA): TGTGCCAGCAGCTCGCCCACAACCCTCTATGGCTACACCTTC.

The gene calls are TRBV19 and TRBJ2-3; D not certain. The CDR3 has 13 residues. V was trimmed by 0 bases and J by 6 bases, leaving 7 bases between them. The V gene's germline CDR1 is LNHDA and CDR2 SQIVND (reference sequence). CDR3 protein: CASSIDSQDTQYF. In DNA form, the CDR3 reads TGTGCCAGTAGTATAGACTCCCAGGATACGCAGTATTTT.

The chain recombines TRBV5-4 with TRBJ2-5; perhaps TRBD1 as D (5 bases). Germline CDR1 reads SGHNT; CDR2 reads YYREEE (reference sequence). V shed 4 bases and J shed 3 bases, with 10 bases lying between them. The CDR3 covers 13 residues. DNA for the CDR3: TGTGCCAGCAGCGGAGCAGGGAAAGAGACCCAGTACTTC. Protein product: CASSGAGKETQYF.

The chain joins TRBV2 to TRBJ2-4, with TRBD2 matching 7 bases. CDR3 length: 14 residues. V lost 11 bases, J lost 0 bases, and 7 bases stayed unmatched. Germline V gene sequence: CDR1 SNHLY, CDR2 FYNNEI. DNA for the CDR3: TGTGCCGGGGGGGACCTCAGAGCCAAAAACATTCAGTACTTC. It specifies CAGGDLRAKNIQYF.

The chain carries TRBV5-4 and TRBJ2-7; 14 positions agree with TRBD2. The germline V gene has CDR1 SGHNT and CDR2 YYREEE (reference sequence). V lost 5 bases to trimming and J lost 1 base; unmatched junction nucleotides: 5. The length of the CDR3 is 16 residues. The CDR3 bases are TGTGCCAGCAGACCCGGACTAGCGGGGGGATCCTACGAGCAGTACTTC. Translation gives CASRPGLAGGSYEQYF.

The chain is built from TRBV6-1 and TRBJ1-1, with a possible D match to TRBD1 (6 bases). Germline V gene data show CDR1 as MNHNS and CDR2 as SASEGT. This CDR3 is built from 17 residues. V gave up 2 bases and J gave up 5 bases, with 21 bases separating them. Written as DNA, the CDR3 is TGTGCCAGCAGTGAAAGGTGGTTGGGCAGGGGTGAGACTGAAGCTTTCTTT. This codes for CASSERWLGRGETEAFF.

This clone has a handful of counts. This chain uses TRBV27 with TRBJ1-6; the D is unclear. This CDR3 is 13 amino acids long. Trimming removed 4 bases at V and 10 bases at J, with 11 bases between. Germline V CDR1 and CDR2: MNHEY, SMNVEV (reference sequence). The CDR3 protein is CASSSKVRSPLHF. The DNA for the CDR3 is TGTGCCAGCAGTTCCAAGGTGAGGTCACCCCTCCACTTT.

The chain combines TRBV6-5 with TRBJ2-7, with 9 bases matching TRBD1. The CDR3 runs 14 residues. With V trimmed by 7 bases and J by 11 bases, 15 bases remained unmatched. Per the germline V gene, CDR1 is MNHEY and CDR2 is SVGAGI. The CDR3 here is CASIDRDRAFPEYF. Written as DNA, the CDR3 is TGTGCCAGCATCGACCGGGACAGGGCCTTTCCAGAGTACTTC.

This clone was found once. This sequence joins TRBV5-6 and TRBJ1-5; tentatively, D is TRBD1 (5 bases). This CDR3 has 15 residues. V dropped 3 bases and J dropped 5 bases, with 15 bases sitting between them. Germline loops: CDR1 SGHDT, CDR2 YYEEEE. The CDR3 protein is CASSSSLGGYQPQHF. CDR3 bases: TGTGCCAGCAGCTCGAGCCTGGGGGGGTATCAGCCCCAGCATTTT.

This clone was counted only a few times. The chain joins TRBV6-5 to TRBJ2-7, with a weak D call TRBD1 (6 bases). The germline gives CDR1 MNHEY, CDR2 SVGAGI. CDR3 size: 15 residues. V dropped 5 bases and J dropped 4 bases, with 18 bases sitting between them. The CDR3 here is CASSSIQGGLYEQYF. The DNA of the CDR3 is TGTGCCAGCAGTAGCATACAGGGTGGGCTATACGAGCAGTACTTC.

This rearrangement joins TRBV14 to TRBJ1-1, with D maybe TRBD1 (6 bases). Trimming took 1 base from V and 3 from J, leaving 21 bases between them. In germline, CDR1 is SGHDN, CDR2 FVKESK. The CDR3 is made up of 18 amino acids. CDR3: CASSQVLGTSYSYTEAFF. In nucleotides, the CDR3 is TGTGCCAGCAGCCAAGTTTTGGGGACATCCTACAGCTACACTGAAGCTTTCTTT.

The count of this clone is one. The rearrangement joins TRBV5-4 to TRBJ2-7; TRBD2 agrees at 7 bases. Germline V gene lookup returns CDR1 SGHNT and CDR2 YYREEE (reference sequence). The trim removed 4 bases at V and 0 bases at J, leaving 10 bases unmatched. The CDR3 covers 16 residues. This CDR3 reads CASSPGGRKPSYEQYF. For the CDR3, the DNA is TGTGCCAGCAGCCCGGGGGGACGAAAACCCTCCTACGAGCAGTACTTC.

The chain couples TRBV2 to TRBJ1-6; tentative D call: TRBD1 (5 bases). There are 14 residues in the CDR3. The germline V and J ends were trimmed by 5 bases and 5 bases, with 10 bases remaining between them. CDR1 SNHLY and CDR2 FYNNEI come from the germline V gene. This CDR3 reads CASSQGWDNSPLHF. The CDR3 nucleotides are TGTGCCAGCAGTCAGGGCTGGGATAATTCACCCCTCCACTTT.

Notes on this clone: A read error may account for a junction end that differs from germline. The rearrangement links TRBV30 to TRBJ2-3; the D is unclear. Germline V gives CDR1 GTSNPN, CDR2 SVGIG (reference sequence). The CDR3 consists of 11 residues. The CDR3 nucleotides read TGTGCCTGGCGCCGCACAGATACGCAGTATTTC. This codes for CAWRRTDTQYF.

In its sample, this clone was seen once. The chain couples TRBV27 to TRBJ2-7; tentative D call: TRBD2 (5 bases). Trimming took 4 bases from V and 5 from J, leaving 12 bases between them. Germline loops: CDR1 MNHEY, CDR2 SMNVEV (reference sequence). CDR3 length: 13 residues. CDR3 loop: CASSSNYGDEQYF. CDR3 sequence (DNA): TGTGCCAGCAGTTCTAACTACGGGGACGAGCAGTACTTC.

This clone came up a few times. V gene TRBV5-5 combines with J gene TRBJ1-5, with D possibly being TRBD1 (5 bases). This CDR3 is built from 13 residues. V lost 5 bases and J 4 bases, leaving 10 bases between the germline ends. Per germline, CDR1 SGHKS and CDR2 YYEKEE (reference sequence). The CDR3 coding sequence is TGTGCCAGCAGACCCGACAGAAATCAGCCCCAGCATTTT. This sequence encodes CASRPDRNQPQHF.

This clone was seen more than once but under ten times. V usage is TRBV30 and J usage is TRBJ1-2; 8 positions match TRBD1. This CDR3 is 16 amino acids long. The junction had 15 bases not matched to a gene; V was cut back by 1 base and J by 8 bases. Germline CDR1 is GTSNPN and CDR2 is SVGIG (reference sequence). CDR3 loop: CAWSAVTGGGIGGYTF. The CDR3, as DNA: TGTGCCTGGAGTGCGGTAACAGGGGGAGGGATTGGCGGCTACACCTTC.

J is TRBJ1-5 and V is TRBV5-1; D is uncertain. Germline-derived CDR1 and CDR2 are SGHRS and YFSETQ. Trimming took off 0 bases at V and 5 bases at J, with 6 bases between the two ends. The CDR3 spans 13 residues. The CDR3 spells CASSLGQDQPQHF. For the CDR3, the DNA is TGCGCCAGCAGCTTGGGTCAGGATCAGCCCCAGCATTTT.

V and J are TRBV18 and TRBJ2-5; the match to TRBD2 covers 8 bases. From germline, CDR1 is KGHSH and CDR2 LQKENI. The CDR3 extends over 15 amino acids. The V segment lost 5 bases and the J segment 3 bases; nucleotides outside the gene matches: 8. This CDR3 reads CASSGAGGPEETQYF. The CDR3 DNA reads as TGTGCCAGCTCAGGGGCGGGGGGCCCCGAAGAGACCCAGTACTTC.

This rearrangement joins TRBV5-1 to TRBJ2-5, with 8 bases aligning to TRBD1. Germline V gene lookup returns CDR1 SGHRS and CDR2 YFSETQ. The CDR3 is made up of 15 amino acids. V dropped 5 bases and J dropped 5; count of bases not matched to a gene: 11. This CDR3 reads CASSSPGQALETQYF. CDR3 bases: TGCGCCAGCAGTTCACCGGGACAGGCCCTCGAGACCCAGTACTTC.

The V and J genes are TRBV7-6 and TRBJ1-5; 10 bases line up with TRBD1. The germline CDR1 and CDR2 sequences are SGHVS and FNYEAQ. V trimming: 4 bases; J trimming: 4 bases; junction bases outside the gene matches: 7. This CDR3 is built from 16 residues. CDR3 nucleotide sequence: TGTGCCAGCAGCTCGAAGGGACAGGGGTTTAATCAGCCCCAGCATTTT. As protein: CASSSKGQGFNQPQHF.

The chain recombines TRBV7-2 with TRBJ2-5; tentatively, D is TRBD1 (5 bases). The CDR3 consists of 13 residues. The germline V gene encodes CDR1 SGHTA and CDR2 FQGNSA. V lost 5 bases and J lost 2, with 9 bases in between. The CDR3 region has the DNA TGTGCCAGCAGCCCAGGGCAACAAGAGACCCAGTACTTC. Its translation is CASSPGQQETQYF.

The chain carries TRBV27 and TRBJ1-1, with 8 bases matching TRBD1. V was pared by 5 bases and J by 1 base, with 12 bases of the junction left unmatched. This CDR3 contains 17 residues. Germline-derived CDR1 and CDR2 are MNHEY and SMNVEV (reference sequence). The CDR3, as DNA: TGTGCCAGCAGTACTACGGGCAGGGGGCTAGGGAACACTGAAGCTTTCTTT. It encodes CASSTTGRGLGNTEAFF.